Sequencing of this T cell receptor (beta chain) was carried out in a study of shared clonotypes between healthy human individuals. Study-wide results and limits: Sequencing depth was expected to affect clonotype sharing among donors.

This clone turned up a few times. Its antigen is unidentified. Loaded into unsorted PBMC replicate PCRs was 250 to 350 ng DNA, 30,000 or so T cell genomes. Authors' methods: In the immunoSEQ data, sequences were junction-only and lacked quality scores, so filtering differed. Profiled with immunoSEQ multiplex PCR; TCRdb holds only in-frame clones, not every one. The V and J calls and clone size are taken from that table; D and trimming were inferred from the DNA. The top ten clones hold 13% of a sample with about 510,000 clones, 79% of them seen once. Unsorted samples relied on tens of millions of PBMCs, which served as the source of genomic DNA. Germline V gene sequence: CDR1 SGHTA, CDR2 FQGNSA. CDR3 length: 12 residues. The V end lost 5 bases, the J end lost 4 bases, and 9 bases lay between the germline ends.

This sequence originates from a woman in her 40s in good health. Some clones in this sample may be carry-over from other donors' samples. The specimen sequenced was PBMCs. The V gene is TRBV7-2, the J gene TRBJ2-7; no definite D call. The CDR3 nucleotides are TGTGCCAGCAGCACGACCTATTACGAGCAGTACTTC. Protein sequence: CASSTTYYEQYF.